This paragraph covers one T cell receptor (beta chain) sequence. This CDR3 is 14 amino acids long. Looked up from germline, CDR1 is LGHDT and CDR2 is YNNKEL (reference sequence). Trimming removed 1 base from V and 11 bases from J, with 17 bases in between. The data are from a study of control samples from healthy donors and cancer patients. Profiling relied on immunoSEQ multiplex PCR, and the TCRdb table lists in-frame clones only, not all of them. This sample yields 76,000 or so clones, of which 75% to 90% are seen a single time; over 9% belongs to the top ten. The gene calls are TRBV3-1 (or the pseudogene TRBV3-2) and TRBJ1-1; no firm D call. Sequenced input: PBMCs. This receptor was identified in a woman in her forties or fifties with colorectal cancer. CDR3 protein: CASSQAAAIGFAFF. DNA for the CDR3: TGTGCCAGCAGCCAAGCCGCTGCTATAGGGTTTGCTTTCTTT.